This T cell receptor beta chain is from a study of T-cell memory formation after mild COVID-19. Study at large: Largely donor-specific TCR clusters were found.

The authors produced TCR alpha and TCR beta cDNA libraries with sample barcodes and UMIs by 5'RACE using constant-segment primers. TCRdb re-derived calls from the 5' RACE reads in MiXCR, one entry per CDR3 protein. The table lists tens of thousands of distinct CDR3 sequences, roughly 17% of them singletons, with 31% in the top ten. Study-wide findings and caveats: There was a balanced CD4/CD8 profile in clones contracting day 15 to 85, and later expanders leaned CD4+. Of the contracting clones, CD4+ ones lay mainly in CM and EM, and CD8+ ones in EMRA.

To note about this clonotype: Its matching antigen is unknown.

The clonotype originates from an adult woman who had mild COVID-19 (a few samples of this study predate the infection). Cell type and time point are not known. Sequenced material: PBMCs or a T cell subset sorted from them (not recorded which).

As DNA, the CDR3 is TGTGCCAGCAGTCCGCCTCGGGACAGCCACAACAATGAGCAGTTCTTC. Translation: CASSPPRDSHNNEQFF. The rearrangement uses TRBV28 and TRBJ2-1; 7 positions match TRBD1. The J segment lost 5 bases and the V segment lost 5 bases, leaving 12 bases of the junction unmatched. Germline CDR1 and CDR2: MDHEN and SYDVKM. The CDR3 runs 16 residues.